This is a list of T cell receptor beta chains from one sample in a study of Ad26.COV2.S vaccination and SARS-CoV-2 variants. The assay was immunoSEQ multiplex PCR, and TCRdb's table has in-frame clones only and misses some. The data show about 350,000 clones, 75% to 90% seen once. Sequences were derived from peripheral blood, sampled in a trial of Ad26.COV2.S vaccine versus placebo. These receptors all stem from a person aged 18 to 65 who received the Ad26.COV2.S COVID-19 vaccine or a placebo. Each CDR3 is given with its conserved first and last residue. The order of the fields is clone size, D gene, V gene, J gene, CDR3 protein, CDR3 DNA. A D gene is named only where the DNA matches it firmly. Clone sizes are given selectively: once, few, many, or a class where the clone is expanded.

.	TRBD1	TRBV24-1	TRBJ2-3	CATSWRDRGTDTQYF	TGTGCCACCAGTTGGAGGGACAGGGGAACAGATACGCAGTATTTT
once	.	TRBV10-3	TRBJ1-1	CAISESLLSNTEAFF	TGTGCCATCAGTGAGTCACTGTTATCTAACACTGAAGCTTTCTTT
.	.	TRBV28	TRBJ1-6	CASSPSGGEDSPLHF	TGTGCCAGCAGCCCTTCCGGCGGGGAAGATTCACCCCTCCACTTT
.	.	TRBV3-1/TRBV3-2	TRBJ1-4	CASSPRLGEKLFF	TGTGCCAGCAGCCCGAGACTTGGTGAAAAACTGTTTTTT
.	.	TRBV5-4	TRBJ1-4	CASSYSLTNEKLFF	TGTGCCAGCAGCTACAGCCTTACTAATGAAAAACTGTTTTTT
.	.	TRBV6-4	TRBJ2-6	CASSKQHSGANVLTF	TGTGCCAGCAGTAAGCAGCACTCTGGGGCCAACGTCCTGACTTTC
.	.	TRBV6-5	TRBJ1-2	CASSPIGGDYGYTF	TGTGCCAGCAGTCCCATTGGCGGGGACTATGGCTACACCTTC
.	.	TRBV5-4	TRBJ2-5	CASSLWRTGQETQYF	TGTGCCAGCAGCTTGTGGAGGACCGGACAAGAGACCCAGTACTTC
.	.	TRBV5-5	TRBJ1-6	CASSLSVGWQVGLPLHF	TGTGCCAGCAGCTTGTCGGTCGGCTGGCAGGTCGGGCTGCCCCTCCACTTT
.	TRBD1	TRBV5-4	TRBJ1-2	CASSLGTGYGYTF	TGTGCCAGCAGCTTGGGGACAGGGTATGGCTACACCTTC
.	.	TRBV5-1	TRBJ1-1	CASSWATANTEAFF	TGCGCCAGCAGCTGGGCGACAGCGAACACTGAAGCTTTCTTT
.	TRBD1	TRBV19	TRBJ2-1	CASSIMPRQGVDNEQFF	TGTGCCAGTAGTATAATGCCCCGACAGGGAGTGGACAATGAGCAGTTCTTC
.	.	TRBV5-1	TRBJ1-4	CASSLDPGRSNEKLFF	TGCGCCAGCAGCTTGGACCCGGGACGGAGTAATGAAAAACTGTTTTTT
once	.	TRBV23-1	TRBJ2-7	CASSQRGVSAEQYF	TGCGCCAGCAGTCAAAGGGGCGTCTCGGCCGAGCAGTACTTC
.	TRBD1	TRBV5-5	TRBJ1-4	CASSGDRPRGEKLFF	TGTGCCAGCAGCGGGGACAGGCCGCGTGGTGAAAAACTGTTTTTT
.	TRBD2	TRBV3-1/TRBV3-2	TRBJ2-5	CASSQRRDYLETQYF	TGTGCCAGCAGCCAACGCAGGGACTACCTGGAGACCCAGTACTTC
.	TRBD1	TRBV7-9	TRBJ1-3	CASSPNTGAGNTIYF	TGTGCCAGCAGCCCGAATACAGGGGCCGGAAACACCATATATTTT
.	TRBD1	TRBV4-1	TRBJ2-1	CASSQDPGTGGLNEQFF	TGCGCCAGCAGCCAAGATCCGGGGACAGGGGGCTTGAATGAGCAGTTCTTC
.	.	TRBV6-6	TRBJ1-1	CASRPQDGIEAFF	TGTGCCAGCAGGCCCCAGGATGGGATTGAAGCTTTCTTT
.	.	TRBV18	TRBJ2-7	CASSLGLELRGEQYF	TGTGCCAGCTCACTCGGGCTGGAGCTGCGTGGCGAGCAGTACTTC
.	TRBD2	TRBV3-1/TRBV3-2	TRBJ2-7	CASSQDSGTSQYEQYF	TGTGCCAGCAGCCAAGATTCCGGGACTAGCCAATACGAGCAGTACTTC
.	.	TRBV24-1	TRBJ1-1	CATSDPPREPEAFF	TGTGCCACCAGTGATCCTCCCCGGGAGCCTGAAGCTTTCTTT
.	.	TRBV9	TRBJ1-1	CASSPLYSGAAFF	TGTGCCAGCAGCCCCTTGTACAGCGGAGCAGCTTTCTTT
.	TRBD1	TRBV12-5	TRBJ2-5	CASGLPLRQGEGTQYF	TGTGCTAGTGGTTTACCCCTCCGGCAGGGGGAAGGGACCCAGTACTTC
once	TRBD2	TRBV11-2	TRBJ2-3	CATSSWGGVGDTQYF	TGTGCCACCTCCTCCTGGGGGGGGGTCGGAGATACGCAGTATTTT
once	TRBD2	TRBV3-1/TRBV3-2	TRBJ2-7	CASNVPSGTPEQYF	TGTGCCAGCAACGTTCCTAGCGGGACGCCCGAGCAGTACTTC
.	.	TRBV5-4	TRBJ1-1	CASSLEGGAEAFF	TGTGCCAGCAGCTTGGAGGGGGGGGCCGAAGCTTTCTTT
.	.	TRBV6-5	TRBJ2-5	CASSYSTRGAGETQYF	TGTGCCAGCAGTTACTCGACACGGGGGGCGGGAGAGACCCAGTACTTC
.	TRBD2	TRBV9	TRBJ2-1	CASSVIASGPYNEQFF	TGTGCCAGCAGCGTTATTGCTAGCGGGCCCTACAATGAGCAGTTCTTC
.	.	TRBV12-3/TRBV12-4	TRBJ1-1	CASSLWATEAFF	TGTGCCAGCAGTTTATGGGCCACTGAAGCTTTCTTT
.	TRBD2	TRBV5-1	TRBJ2-5	CASSLGREGPETQYF	TGCGCCAGCAGCTTGGGGCGGGAGGGCCCCGAGACCCAGTACTTC
.	.	TRBV5-1	TRBJ2-3	CASSLALGPSTDTQYF	TGCGCCAGCAGCTTGGCCTTGGGACCAAGCACAGATACGCAGTATTTT
.	.	TRBV3-1/TRBV3-2	TRBJ2-1	CASSQEIASHNEQFF	TGTGCCAGCAGCCAAGAAATAGCGTCCCACAATGAGCAGTTCTTC
.	TRBD2	TRBV27	TRBJ2-1	CASSASGTSVGEQFF	TGTGCCAGCAGTGCCTCCGGGACTAGCGTCGGTGAGCAGTTCTTC
.	TRBD1	TRBV7-7	TRBJ2-5	CASSSGAGGYQETQYF	TGTGCTAGCAGCTCCGGAGCAGGGGGCTACCAAGAGACCCAGTACTTC
.	.	TRBV5-1	TRBJ1-2	CASRVGDGGNYGYTF	TGCGCCAGCAGAGTCGGAGACGGGGGAAACTATGGCTACACCTTC
.	.	TRBV5-1	TRBJ1-6	CASSLVGFLGSPLHF	TGCGCCAGCAGCTTGGTAGGATTTTTGGGATCACCCCTCCACTTT
.	TRBD1	TRBV27	TRBJ1-5	CASSPGTENQPQHF	TGTGCCAGCAGTCCCGGGACAGAAAATCAGCCCCAGCATTTT
.	TRBD2	TRBV5-6	TRBJ2-1	CASSLGLAGYNEQFF	TGTGCCAGCAGCTTGGGACTAGCGGGGTACAATGAGCAGTTCTTC
.	.	TRBV5-5	TRBJ2-7	CASSLEAGSYEQYF	TGTGCCAGCAGCTTGGAGGCAGGGAGCTACGAGCAGTACTTC
.	TRBD2	TRBV19	TRBJ2-3	CASSTRLAGGPGTDTQYF	TGTGCCAGTAGTACGCGACTAGCGGGAGGGCCGGGCACAGATACGCAGTATTTT
few	.	TRBV12-3/TRBV12-4	TRBJ2-2	CASSFPGELFF	TGTGCCAGCAGTTTCCCCGGGGAGCTGTTTTTT
.	TRBD2	TRBV6-5	TRBJ2-1	CASRQLGGNEQFF	TGTGCCAGCAGACAACTGGGAGGGAATGAGCAGTTCTTC
.	.	TRBV10-3	TRBJ2-5	CAISAAGAGETQYF	TGTGCCATCAGTGCTGCAGGGGCAGGGGAGACCCAGTACTTC